The T cell receptor (beta chain) under discussion was sequenced for a study of glioma-infiltrating T cells after dendritic cell vaccination (dated by TCRdb to between 2015 and 2016). Background for the entire study: The cohort included approximately 15 glioblastoma patients drawn from Phase I and II dendritic cell vaccination trials, of whom 9 were newly diagnosed and 6 had recurrent disease. Three intradermal dendritic cell vaccine injections were administered to patients at biweekly intervals in the arm below the axilla. Between 2003 and 2012, patients were given autologous tumor lysate-pulsed dendritic cell vaccination. The vaccine was prepared from monocyte-derived dendritic cells that were cultured for 6 to 7 days with IL-4 and GM-CSF and then pulsed overnight with autologous tumor lysate. Tumor-infiltrating lymphocyte content was quantified and tumor and blood repertoires were compared in dendritic cell-vaccinated glioblastoma patients by deep sequencing of TCR beta CDR3 regions. Survival after dendritic cell vaccination was correlated with TCR sequencing metrics such as TIL content and the overlap between tumor and blood repertoires. The research as a whole found: No direct relationship between TCR clonality and survival was found, suggesting that a diverse polyclonal response may matter. After dendritic cell vaccination, a higher estimated pretreatment TIL content predicted longer time to progression and overall survival. The response model built on TCR overlap across three groups was characterized as speculative, with prospective validation still needed. The cohort was small and heterogeneous, only a few patients had full blood and tumor sets, and even fewer had initial-recurrent tumor pairs.

Using the immunoSEQ assay, TCRB CDR3 regions were amplified from 2 micrograms of genomic DNA, or from all available DNA when less than that was on hand. The multiplex PCR relied on 60 forward primers for TCR V beta segments and 13 reverse primers for J beta segments. To estimate reads per starting template, synthetic control templates were spiked into each sample at limiting dilution. Reads of 87 bp were generated by sequencing on the Illumina HiSeq System. The study's processing was this. PCR and sequencing errors were removed by a nearest neighbor algorithm that merged closely related sequences. TCR overlap was defined as the percentage of unique tumor TCR beta sequences that were also present in the same patient's peripheral blood. TCRdb obtained this table from immuneACCESS and retained in-frame rearrangements with V and J assigned. These tables miss some clones; where compared with another copy, unresolved V genes account for less than half of the shortfall, and the remainder is unexplained. The DNA was the basis for D and trimming; V, J and clone size are from that table. The sample data list approximately 50,000 clones, and 85% of these were observed just once. The ten biggest clones cover more than 8.5% of the sample.

The germline V gene (reference sequence) gives CDR1 as LNHDA and CDR2 as SQIVND. At the junction V is shortened by 1 base and J by 5 bases, with 5 bases in between. The CDR3 numbers 12 residues from cysteine through phenylalanine. This entry keeps only the CDR3 DNA: 36 bases, framed from base 1. As to this clone: Its specific antigen is unknown. Within one base of it there is no much larger clone, and no base qualities were kept.

The sample's time point label, in plain terms: after dendritic cell vaccination, including at tumor progression/relapse. Selection of patients required sufficient residual fresh-frozen tumor tissue and over two years of available survival data. An isocitrate dehydrogenase mutation was not carried by any of the glioblastoma patients, although molecular status was otherwise variable. PBMC collection took place before vaccination, two weeks after the third vaccination, and at tumor progression if progression occurred. Genomic DNA was extracted with the Qiagen DNeasy Blood extraction Kit. Sequencing used blood, obtained after dendritic cell vaccination. The TCR sequence derives from a human donor with glioblastoma. This chain joins TRBV19 to TRBJ1-2; no D gene can be assigned with confidence. The DNA sequence is TGTGCCAGTAGTATAGTCGGGTATGGCTACACCTTC. Translated, this gives CASSIVGYGYTF.